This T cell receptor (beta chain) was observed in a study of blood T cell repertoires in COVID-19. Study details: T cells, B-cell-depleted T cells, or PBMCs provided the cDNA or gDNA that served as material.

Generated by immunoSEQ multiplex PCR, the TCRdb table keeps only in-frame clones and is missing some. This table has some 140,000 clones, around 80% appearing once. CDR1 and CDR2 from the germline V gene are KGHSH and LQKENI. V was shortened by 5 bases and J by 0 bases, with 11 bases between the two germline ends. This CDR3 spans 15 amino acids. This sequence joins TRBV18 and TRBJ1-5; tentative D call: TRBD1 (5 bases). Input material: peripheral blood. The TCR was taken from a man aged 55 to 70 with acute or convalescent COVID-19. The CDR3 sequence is CASSAGPDSNQPQHF. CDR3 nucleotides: TGTGCCAGCTCAGCGGGACCGGATAGCAATCAGCCCCAGCATTTT.